This T cell receptor beta chain was sequenced for a study of tumor-infiltrating lymphocytes in oesophageal squamous cell carcinoma. The ends lost 4 bases at V and 1 base at J; junction bases unmatched: 4. Germline V gives CDR1 MNHNS, CDR2 SASEGT. The CDR3 is made up of 15 amino acids. MiXCR, applied by TCRdb to the PCR reads, yields one record per CDR3 protein. The data contain about 20,000 distinct CDR3 sequences, about 39% of them singletons. The chain combines TRBV6-1 with TRBJ2-5; 9 bases agree with TRBD2. The receptor was derived from a female donor with esophageal squamous cell carcinoma. The sequenced sample consisted of normal esophageal tissue next to the tumor. The CDR3 sequence is CASSVGAGGQETQYF. In DNA form, the CDR3 reads TGTGCCAGCAGTGTCGGAGCGGGGGGCCAAGAGACCCAGTACTTC.